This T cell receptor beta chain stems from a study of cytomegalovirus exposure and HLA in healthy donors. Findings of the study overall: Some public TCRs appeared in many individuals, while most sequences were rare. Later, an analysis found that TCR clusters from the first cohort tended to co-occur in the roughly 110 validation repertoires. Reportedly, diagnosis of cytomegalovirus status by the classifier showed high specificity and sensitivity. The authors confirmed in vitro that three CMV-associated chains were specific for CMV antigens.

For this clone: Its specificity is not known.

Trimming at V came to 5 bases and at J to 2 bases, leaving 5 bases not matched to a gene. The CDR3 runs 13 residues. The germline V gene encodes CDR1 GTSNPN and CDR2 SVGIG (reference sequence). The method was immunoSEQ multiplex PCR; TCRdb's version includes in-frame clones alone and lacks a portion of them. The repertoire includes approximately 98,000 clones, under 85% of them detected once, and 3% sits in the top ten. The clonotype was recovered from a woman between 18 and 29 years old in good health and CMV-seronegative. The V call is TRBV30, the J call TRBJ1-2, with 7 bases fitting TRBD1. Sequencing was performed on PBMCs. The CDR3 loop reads CAWALGQNYGYTF. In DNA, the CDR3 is TGTGCCTGGGCCTTGGGACAGAACTATGGCTACACCTTC.